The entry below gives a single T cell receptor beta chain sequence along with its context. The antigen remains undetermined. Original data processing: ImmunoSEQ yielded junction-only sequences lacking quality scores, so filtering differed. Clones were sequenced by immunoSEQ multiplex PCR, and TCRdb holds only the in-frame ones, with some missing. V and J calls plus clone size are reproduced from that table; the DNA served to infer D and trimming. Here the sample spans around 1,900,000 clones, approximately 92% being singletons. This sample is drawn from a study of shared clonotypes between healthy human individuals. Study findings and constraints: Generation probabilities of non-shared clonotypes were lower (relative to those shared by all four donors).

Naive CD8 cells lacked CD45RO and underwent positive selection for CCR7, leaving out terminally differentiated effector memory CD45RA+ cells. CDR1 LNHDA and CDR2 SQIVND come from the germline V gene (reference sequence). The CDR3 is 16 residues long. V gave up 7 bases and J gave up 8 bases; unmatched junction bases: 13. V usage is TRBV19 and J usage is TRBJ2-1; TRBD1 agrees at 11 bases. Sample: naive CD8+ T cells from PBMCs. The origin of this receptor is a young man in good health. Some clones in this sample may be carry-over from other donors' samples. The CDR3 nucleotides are TGTGCCAGTATTTCCCTCGCGGGACAGGGGGTTTATGAGCAGTTCTTC. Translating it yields CASISLAGQGVYEQFF.